This TCR beta chain was captured by sequencing in a study of T cells in Graves' hyperthyroidism and ophthalmopathy (dated 2019 in TCRdb). Background on the whole study: Peripheral blood was collected at initial diagnosis, before any treatment. The roughly 100 discovery patients were randomly split 7:3 into training and test sets. To identify TCR V-J signatures that set the groups apart, the researchers used a discovery cohort of 90 to 100 patients, made up of roughly 45 with Graves' ophthalmopathy and around 58 with stable Graves' hyperthyroidism. An independent validation cohort of under 20 hyperthyroidism patients and over 15 patients who later progressed to ophthalmopathy tested prospective prediction of ophthalmopathy. In about 6 Graves' hyperthyroidism patients, the study also compared T-cell repertoires from thyroid tissue with T-cell repertoires from blood. The paper reports TCR Vbeta CDR3 sequencing of approximately 130 peripheral blood samples: approximately 43 ophthalmopathy, around 80 hyperthyroidism and 17 progressor patients. Following sampling, methimazole starting at 30 mg daily was given to hyperthyroidism patients, and high-dose intravenous methylprednisolone was given to ophthalmopathy patients. Broader findings and caveats from the paper: Sample size was not statistically predetermined, and investigators were not blinded to group allocation. Most expanded thyroid clonotypes (frequency above 0.001) were also found in blood, which suggests that blood repertoires may mirror thyroid immune responses. Ophthalmopathy was separated from stable hyperthyroidism by a 13 V-J signature model, with roughly 88% sensitivity and about 84% specificity obtained in cross-validation and 80%/75% obtained in testing. In validation, the model predicted progression to ophthalmopathy with 65% to 71% sensitivity and over 72% specificity, a median of about six months before onset.

In its sample, this clonotype was seen many times. Its target antigen remains unknown. Per-base qualities were not stored, and no clone one base away is much larger. The TCR beta CDR3 regions were amplified from the RNA transcripts. The first round of RT-PCR for the TCR CDR3 was performed with the HTBI primer set and the Qiagen OneStep RT-PCR kit. Libraries were constructed in a second round of multiplex PCR, after which size selection and purification were carried out. Sequencing of the libraries was done on an Illumina HiSeq2000 using paired-end 100 bp reads. On the study's bioinformatics: SOAPnuke was used to process the raw data, throwing out any read that contained adapters or uncalled bases, had a mean Phred below 15, or lacked an exact constant-primer or identifier match. High-quality paired reads were merged with COPE v1.2.5, and unique nucleotide sequences were defined as clonotypes. MiTCR v1.1 was used to align the clonotypes against IMGT TRBV, TRBD and TRBJ reference segments. Analysis was restricted to V-J combinations with a frequency above 0.0001, which covered 98% to 99.2% of repertoires. The TCS score was defined as the ratio of F50 (clonal expansion) to E x V (chaos), calculated using BLOSUM62-based TCRdist between CDR3 peptides within each V-J. Welch's t-statistics and random forest reduced some 510 V-J features to 10 to 15, which were used in a naive Bayes classifier (R e1071). TCRdb itself trimmed the public reads at Q25 with fastp, ran MiXCR and retained productive beta chains. CDR3 protein duplicates are merged, each entry listing the most common genes and DNA. None of the V and J calls come from the authors' own analysis; TCRdb made them. The sample table shows some 600,000 distinct CDR3 sequences, and roughly 13% are seen once. Around 5.4% of the sample belongs to the ten largest clones.

The hyperthyroidism patients were between 18 and 65 years old and newly diagnosed, with a disease duration of less than 2 months. Exclusion was applied to patients with uncontrolled infections, other autoimmune diseases, pregnancy or lactation. Clinical symptoms, serum thyroxine and TRAb, thyroid ultrasound, and orbital computed tomography formed the basis for the diagnoses. Blood from progressor patients was drawn when they were first diagnosed with hyperthyroidism, before any ophthalmopathy symptoms appeared. PBMCs were separated from around 9.1 ml of fresh peripheral blood using Ficoll-Paque density gradient centrifugation. Patients classed as progressors first received a Graves' hyperthyroidism diagnosis and then went on to develop ophthalmopathy during follow-up. Total RNA was extracted with Trizol reagent, and quality was checked on an Agilent 2100 Bioanalyzer. The germline V gene gives CDR1 as SNHLY and CDR2 as FYNNEI. From the cysteine through the phenylalanine, the CDR3 covers 12 amino acids. CDR3 DNA is the only sequence kept; it has 36 bases, read in frame from the first base. The junction shows trimming of 6 bases on V and 5 bases on J, plus 10 bases between the germline ends.

This clonotype was sampled from a woman aged 25 to 39 with Graves' hyperthyroidism that later progressed to Graves' ophthalmopathy. Recombination joined TRBV2 with TRBJ2-5; TRBD2 is possibly the D segment (5 matching bases). The sequenced sample was blood. The DNA sequence is as follows: TGTGCCAGCAGAGGACCGGGGGAGACCCAGTACTTC. This encodes CASRGPGETQYF.